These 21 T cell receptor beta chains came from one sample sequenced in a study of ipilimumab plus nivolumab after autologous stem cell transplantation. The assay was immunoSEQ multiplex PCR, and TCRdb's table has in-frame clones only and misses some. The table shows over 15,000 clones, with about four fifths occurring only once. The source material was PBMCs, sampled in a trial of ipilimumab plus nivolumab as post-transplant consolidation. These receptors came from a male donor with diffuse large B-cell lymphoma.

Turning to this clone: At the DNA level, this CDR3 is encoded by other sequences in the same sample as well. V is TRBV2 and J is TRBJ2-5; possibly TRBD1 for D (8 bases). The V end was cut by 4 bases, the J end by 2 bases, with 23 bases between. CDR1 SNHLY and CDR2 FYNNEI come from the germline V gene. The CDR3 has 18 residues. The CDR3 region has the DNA TGTGCCAGCAGTGTGGAAGGCAGGGGGCGCGGGGGTCAAGAGACCCAGTACTTC. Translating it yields CASSVEGRGRGGQETQYF.

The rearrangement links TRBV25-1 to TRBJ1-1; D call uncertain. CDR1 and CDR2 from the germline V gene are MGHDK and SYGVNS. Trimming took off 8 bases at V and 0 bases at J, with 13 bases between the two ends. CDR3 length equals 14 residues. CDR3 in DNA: TGTGCCAGCTCAGCCGAGACAATGAACACTGAAGCTTTCTTT. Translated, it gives CASSAETMNTEAFF.

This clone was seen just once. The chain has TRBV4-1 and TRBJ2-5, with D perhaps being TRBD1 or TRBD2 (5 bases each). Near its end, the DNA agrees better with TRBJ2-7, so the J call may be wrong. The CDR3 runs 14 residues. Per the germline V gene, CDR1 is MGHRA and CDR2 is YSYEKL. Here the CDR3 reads CASSQTGTSYEQYF. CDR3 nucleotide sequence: TGCGCCAGCAGCCAAACGGGGACCTCCTACGAGCAGTACTTC.

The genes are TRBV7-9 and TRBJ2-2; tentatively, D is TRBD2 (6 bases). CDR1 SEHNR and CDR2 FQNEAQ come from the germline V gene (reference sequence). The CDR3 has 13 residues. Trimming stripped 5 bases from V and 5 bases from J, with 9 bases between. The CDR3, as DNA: TGTGCCAGCAGCCGCAGCGGGACCGGGGAGCTGTTTTTT. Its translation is CASSRSGTGELFF.

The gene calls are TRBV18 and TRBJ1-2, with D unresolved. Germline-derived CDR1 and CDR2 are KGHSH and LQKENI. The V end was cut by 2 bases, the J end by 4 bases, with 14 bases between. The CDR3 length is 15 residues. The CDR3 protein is CASSPSAGVGYGYTF. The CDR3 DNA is TGTGCCAGCTCACCATCGGCAGGAGTGGGCTATGGCTACACCTTC.

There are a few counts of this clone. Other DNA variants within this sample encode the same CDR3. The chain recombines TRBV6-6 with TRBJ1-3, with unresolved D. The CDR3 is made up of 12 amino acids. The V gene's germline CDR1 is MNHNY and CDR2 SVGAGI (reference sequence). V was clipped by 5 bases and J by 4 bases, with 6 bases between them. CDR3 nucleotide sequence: TGTGCCAGCAGTCTTCAGGGAAACACCATATATTTT. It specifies CASSLQGNTIYF.

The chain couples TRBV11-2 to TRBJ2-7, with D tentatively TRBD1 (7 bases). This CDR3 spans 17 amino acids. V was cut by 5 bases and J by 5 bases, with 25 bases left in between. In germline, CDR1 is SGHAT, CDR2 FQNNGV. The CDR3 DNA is TGTGCCAGCAGCCCCGACAGGGCGGAAAGGGGGAGGCACGAGCAGTACTTC. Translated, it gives CASSPDRAERGRHEQYF.

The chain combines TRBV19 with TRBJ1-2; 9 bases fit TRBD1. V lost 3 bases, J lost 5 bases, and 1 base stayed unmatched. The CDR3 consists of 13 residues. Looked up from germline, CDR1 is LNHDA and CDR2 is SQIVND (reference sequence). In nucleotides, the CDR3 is TGTGCCAGTAGTATGGACAGGGGATATGGCTACACCTTC. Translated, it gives CASSMDRGYGYTF.

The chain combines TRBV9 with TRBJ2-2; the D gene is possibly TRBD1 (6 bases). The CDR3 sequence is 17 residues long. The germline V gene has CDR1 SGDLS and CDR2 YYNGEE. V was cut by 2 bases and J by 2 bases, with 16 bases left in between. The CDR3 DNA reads TGTGCCAGCAGCGTCCGGACGCAGGGGACCAACACCGGGGAGCTGTTTTTT. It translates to CASSVRTQGTNTGELFF. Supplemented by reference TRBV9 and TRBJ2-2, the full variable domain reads DSGVTQTPKHLITATGQRVTLRCSPRSGDLSVYWYQQSLDQGLQFLIQYYNGEERAKGNILERFSAQQFPDLHSELNLSSLELGDSALYFCASSVRTQGTNTGELFFGEGSRLTVL.

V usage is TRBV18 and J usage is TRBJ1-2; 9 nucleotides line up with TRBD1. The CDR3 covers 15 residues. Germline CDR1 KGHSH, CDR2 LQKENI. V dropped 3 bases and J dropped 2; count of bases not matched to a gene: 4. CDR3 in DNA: TGTGCCAGCTCACCGGGACAGGGAGGCAACTATGGCTACACCTTC. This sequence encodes CASSPGQGGNYGYTF.

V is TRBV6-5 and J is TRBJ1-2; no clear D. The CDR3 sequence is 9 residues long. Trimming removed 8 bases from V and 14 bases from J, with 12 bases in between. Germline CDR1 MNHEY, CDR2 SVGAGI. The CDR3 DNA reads TGTGCCAGCTCCAGGCCCCCAACCTTC. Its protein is CASSRPPTF.

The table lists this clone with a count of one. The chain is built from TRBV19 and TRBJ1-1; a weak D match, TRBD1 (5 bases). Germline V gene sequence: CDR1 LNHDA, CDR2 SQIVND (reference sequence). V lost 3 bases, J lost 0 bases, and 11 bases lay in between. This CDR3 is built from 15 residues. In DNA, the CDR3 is TGTGCCAGTAGTATGGGTGGGGCTTTGAACACTGAAGCTTTCTTT. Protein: CASSMGGALNTEAFF.

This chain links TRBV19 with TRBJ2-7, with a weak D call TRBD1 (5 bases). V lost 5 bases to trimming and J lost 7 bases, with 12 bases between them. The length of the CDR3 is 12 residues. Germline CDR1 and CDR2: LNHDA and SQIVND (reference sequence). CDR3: CASSVRAREQYF. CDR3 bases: TGTGCCAGTAGTGTCAGGGCGAGAGAGCAGTACTTC.

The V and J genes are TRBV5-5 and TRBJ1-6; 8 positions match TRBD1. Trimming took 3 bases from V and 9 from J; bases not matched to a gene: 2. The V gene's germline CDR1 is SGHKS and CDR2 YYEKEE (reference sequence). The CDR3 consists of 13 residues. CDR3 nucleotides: TGTGCCAGCAGCTATGGGACAGGTTCACCCCTCCACTTT. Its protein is CASSYGTGSPLHF.

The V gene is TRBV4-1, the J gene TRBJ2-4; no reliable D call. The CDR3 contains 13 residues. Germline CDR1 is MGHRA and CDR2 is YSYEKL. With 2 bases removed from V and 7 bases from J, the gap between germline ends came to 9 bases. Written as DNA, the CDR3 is TGCGCCAGCAGCCAATTAGTTTGGAACATTCAGTACTTC. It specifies CASSQLVWNIQYF.

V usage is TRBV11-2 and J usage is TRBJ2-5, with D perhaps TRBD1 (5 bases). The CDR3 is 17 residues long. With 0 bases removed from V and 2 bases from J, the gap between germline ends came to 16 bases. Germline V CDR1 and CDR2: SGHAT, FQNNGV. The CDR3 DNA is TGTGCCAGCAGCTTAGATGGAAGGGGTCTTATACAAGAGACCCAGTACTTC. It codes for CASSLDGRGLIQETQYF.

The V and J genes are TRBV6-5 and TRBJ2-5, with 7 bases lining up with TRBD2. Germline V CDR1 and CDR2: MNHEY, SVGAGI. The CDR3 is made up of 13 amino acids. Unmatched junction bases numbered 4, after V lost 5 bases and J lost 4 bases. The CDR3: CASSPGGRETQYF. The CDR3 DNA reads TGTGCCAGCAGTCCGGGGGGACGAGAGACCCAGTACTTC.

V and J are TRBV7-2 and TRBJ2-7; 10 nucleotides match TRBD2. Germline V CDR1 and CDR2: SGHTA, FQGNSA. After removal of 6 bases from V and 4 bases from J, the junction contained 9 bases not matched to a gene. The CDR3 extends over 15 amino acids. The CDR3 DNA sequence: TGTGCCAGCAGAAAAACTAGCGGGGCCGGGTACGAGCAGTACTTC. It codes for CASRKTSGAGYEQYF.

The DNA for the CDR3 is TGTGCCAGCAGACCTCCAGGGGGAATGGATCAGCCCCAGCATTTT. It specifies CASRPPGGMDQPQHF. V is TRBV6-5 and J is TRBJ1-5; 7 bases fit TRBD1. CDR1 is MNHEY and CDR2 is SVGAGI in the germline V gene. The J segment lost 5 bases and the V segment lost 6 bases, leaving 10 bases of the junction unmatched. The CDR3 sequence is 15 residues long.

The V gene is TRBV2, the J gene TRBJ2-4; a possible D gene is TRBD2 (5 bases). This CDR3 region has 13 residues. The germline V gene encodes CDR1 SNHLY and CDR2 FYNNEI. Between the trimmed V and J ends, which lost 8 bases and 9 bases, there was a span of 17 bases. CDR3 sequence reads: CASLGRGPPIQYF. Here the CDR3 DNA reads TGTGCCAGCTTGGGCCGAGGGCCGCCCATTCAGTACTTC.

Here the CDR3 reads CASSLVTYNEQFF. The CDR3 DNA follows: TGTGCCAGCAGTTTAGTGACTTACAATGAGCAGTTCTTC. V and J are TRBV28 and TRBJ2-1; D is unresolved. Per the germline V gene, CDR1 is MDHEN and CDR2 is SYDVKM. The CDR3 is 13 amino acids. Trimming pared 2 bases from V and 4 bases from J, leaving 6 bases between.